Listed here are 21 T cell receptor beta chains from one sample, sequenced in a study of CD39 and CD103 CD8 tumor-infiltrating T cells. Repertoires were generated with immunoSEQ multiplex PCR, while TCRdb's copy carries only in-frame clones and drops some. The sample lists roughly 15,000 clones; about 90% were seen once. Sequenced input: CD8+ T cells sorted from blood. The subset was: total memory CD8 T cells (CD45RA-CCR7+/-) from blood or uninvolved lymph node. These receptor sequences come from a human donor with head and neck squamous cell carcinoma.

The rearrangement uses TRBV7-9 and TRBJ1-5; TRBD1 agrees at 7 bases. Germline CDR1 reads SEHNR; CDR2 reads FQNEAQ (reference sequence). V lost 1 base and J lost 3; bases outside the gene matches: 3. This CDR3 region has 15 residues. DNA for the CDR3: TGTGCCAGCAGCTTAGGACAGGGCGTCAATCAGCCCCAGCATTTT. Encoded protein: CASSLGQGVNQPQHF.

J is TRBJ2-3 and V is TRBV5-4; the D gene is possibly TRBD1 (5 bases). The CDR3 totals 14 residues. Germline CDR1 reads SGHNT; CDR2 reads YYREEE (reference sequence). Trimming removed 0 bases at V and 1 base at J, with 6 bases between. The CDR3 loop reads CASSLVQGTDTQYF. CDR3 nucleotide sequence: TGTGCCAGCAGCTTGGTACAGGGCACAGATACGCAGTATTTT. The full variable domain, in which reference TRBV5-4 and TRBJ2-3 provide the parts outside the CDR3, is ETGVTQSPTHLIKTRGQQVTLRCSSQSGHNTVSWYQQALGQGPQFIFQYYREEENGRGNFPPRFSGLQFPNYSSELNVNALELDDSALYLCASSLVQGTDTQYFGPGTRLTVL.

This sequence joins TRBV14 and TRBJ2-1; D might be TRBD2 (5 bases). This CDR3 spans 16 amino acids. Germline CDR1 and CDR2: SGHDN and FVKESK. The V and J ends lost 3 bases and 0 bases respectively, with 12 bases between them. The chain's CDR3 is CASSQSPGSSYNEQFF. CDR3 nucleotide sequence: TGTGCCAGCAGCCAGTCCCCGGGGAGCTCCTACAATGAGCAGTTCTTC.

J is TRBJ1-6 and V is TRBV19, with 9 bases matching TRBD1. Germline lookup yields CDR1 LNHDA and CDR2 SQIVND (reference sequence). J gave up 8 bases and V 6 bases, and 5 bases lay outside the gene matches. This CDR3 region has 14 residues. The CDR3 reads CASRPTGGYSPLHF. In DNA form, the CDR3 reads TGTGCCAGTAGGCCGACAGGGGGTTATTCACCCCTCCACTTT.

This clone was observed a handful of times. This chain links TRBV19 with TRBJ1-1; possible D gene TRBD1, 5 bases. Trimming removed 7 bases from V and 0 bases from J, with 15 bases in between. Germline assignment: CDR1 LNHDA and CDR2 SQIVND (reference sequence). The CDR3 covers 15 residues. For the CDR3, the DNA is TGTGCCAGTAAATTTGGTTGGGGGTTGAACACTGAAGCTTTCTTT. Its translation is CASKFGWGLNTEAFF.

The gene calls are TRBV7-6 and TRBJ1-1, with 7 nucleotides matching TRBD1. The germline gives CDR1 SGHVS, CDR2 FNYEAQ. The V gene end was trimmed by 0 bases and the J gene end by 4 bases; junction bases not matched to a gene: 2. The CDR3 is made up of 14 amino acids. The CDR3 region is CASSLAQGGTEAFF. As DNA, the CDR3 is TGTGCCAGCAGCTTAGCCCAGGGGGGCACTGAAGCTTTCTTT.

This chain joins TRBV10-3 and TRBJ2-7; no clear D gene. CDR3 length: 13 residues. Germline-derived CDR1 and CDR2 are ENHRY and SYGVKD. Trimming shortened V by 7 bases and J by 4 bases, and 14 bases separated the two germline ends. CDR3 nucleotide sequence: TGTGCCATCATCACGGACCACAAATACGAGCAGTACTTC. Translating gives CAIITDHKYEQYF.

The chain joins TRBV4-1 to TRBJ2-2, with TRBD2 matching 9 bases. V lost 3 bases and J lost 2; bases outside the gene matches: 4. In germline, CDR1 is MGHRA, CDR2 YSYEKL. The CDR3 is 16 amino acids. This CDR3 is CASSQSGGSNTGELFF. CDR3 sequence (DNA): TGCGCCAGCAGCCAGAGCGGGGGGTCTAACACCGGGGAGCTGTTTTTT.

The genes are TRBV29-1 and TRBJ2-3; 10 nucleotides agree with TRBD1. V dropped 6 bases and J dropped 0; count of bases not matched to a gene: 6. The germline V gene has CDR1 SQVTM and CDR2 ANQGSEA. The CDR3 has 15 residues. The CDR3 is CSVLDRGRSTDTQYF. The DNA of the CDR3 is TGCAGCGTCCTTGACAGGGGGCGAAGCACAGATACGCAGTATTTT.

The table lists this clone with a count of one. This sequence joins TRBV14 and TRBJ1-2, with unresolved D. This CDR3 contains 17 residues. The V end was cut by 1 base, the J end by 4 bases, with 19 bases between. Germline assignment: CDR1 SGHDN and CDR2 FVKESK. The CDR3 region has the DNA TGTGCCAGCAGCCAAGTCCCACACCAATTACATCGCTATGGCTACACCTTC. Protein sequence: CASSQVPHQLHRYGYTF.

This chain connects TRBV7-8 to TRBJ1-1, with a possible D match to TRBD1 (6 bases). This CDR3 is built from 16 residues. Germline assignment: CDR1 SGHVS and CDR2 FQNEAQ. Trimming cost V 1 base and J 0 bases, with 12 bases left between them. For the CDR3, the DNA is TGTGCCAGCAGCTTAGAAGGGGGGATTATGAACACTGAAGCTTTCTTT. Translation: CASSLEGGIMNTEAFF.

The chain combines TRBV4-1 with TRBJ2-1; D ambiguous. Germline V lookup: CDR1 MGHRA, CDR2 YSYEKL. This CDR3 has 15 amino acids. Trimming removed 4 bases from V and 0 bases from J, with 10 bases in between. The CDR3 DNA is TGCGCCAGCAGCCCCTTACCAAACTCCTACAATGAGCAGTTCTTC. Protein product: CASSPLPNSYNEQFF.

The rearrangement joins TRBV6-1 to TRBJ2-7; D is ambiguous. The CDR3 covers 13 residues. The germline V gene has CDR1 MNHNS and CDR2 SASEGT. V lost 0 bases and J 3 bases, leaving 6 bases between the germline ends. The CDR3 DNA reads as TGTGCCAGCAGTGAAGCACGGAGCTACGAGCAGTACTTC. As protein: CASSEARSYEQYF.

The chain combines TRBV27 with TRBJ2-2, with TRBD2 matching 7 bases. Unmatched junction bases numbered 3, after V lost 1 base and J lost 1 base. Germline CDR1 and CDR2: MNHEY and SMNVEV (reference sequence). CDR3 length equals 16 residues. CDR3 coding DNA: TGTGCCAGCAGTTTATGGGGCGGGGGGAACACCGGGGAGCTGTTTTTT. Encoded protein: CASSLWGGGNTGELFF.

The rearrangement uses TRBV2 and TRBJ2-7; D might be TRBD1 (5 bases). With 8 bases removed from V and 1 base from J, the gap between germline ends came to 15 bases. The CDR3 spans 14 residues. Germline CDR1 reads SNHLY; CDR2 reads FYNNEI. The CDR3 loop is CASHQGLGSYEQYF. Written as DNA, the CDR3 is TGTGCCAGCCACCAGGGTCTCGGATCCTACGAGCAGTACTTC.

J is TRBJ2-7 and V is TRBV19; D may be TRBD1 (7 bases). The CDR3 totals 14 residues. Germline lookup yields CDR1 LNHDA and CDR2 SQIVND (reference sequence). Trimming removed 4 bases at V and 3 bases at J, with 13 bases between. The CDR3 protein is CASSSGTAVYEQYF. In DNA form, the CDR3 reads TGTGCCAGTAGTAGCGGGACAGCGGTCTACGAGCAGTACTTC.

This chain joins TRBV7-8 and TRBJ1-6, with a possible D match to TRBD1 (5 bases). Trimming removed 5 bases from V and 16 bases from J, with 24 bases in between. This CDR3 comprises 15 residues. Germline V lookup: CDR1 SGHVS, CDR2 FQNEAQ. The CDR3 bases are TGTGCCAGCAGCCCCTTTGAAGGCCGGGGCAATGGGCTCCACTTT. This codes for CASSPFEGRGNGLHF. Filled out from reference TRBV7-8 and TRBJ1-6, the complete variable domain reads GAGVSQSPRYKVAKRGQDVALRCDPISGHVSLFWYQQALGQGPEFLTYFQNEAQLDKSGLPSDRFFAERPEGSVSTLKIQRTQQEDSAVYLCASSPFEGRGNGLHFGNGTRLTVT.

The CDR3 region is CASSGTGAGNEQFF. The CDR3, as DNA: TGTGCCAGTAGTGGGACAGGGGCTGGCAATGAGCAGTTCTTC. The V and J genes are TRBV19 and TRBJ2-1; 10 bases agree with TRBD1. The CDR3 totals 14 residues. The V and J ends lost 5 bases and 6 bases, in that order; junction bases with no gene match: 4. Germline lookup yields CDR1 LNHDA and CDR2 SQIVND (reference sequence).

The V call is TRBV30, the J call TRBJ2-1; no reliable D call. The V end lost 2 bases, the J end lost 5 bases, and 16 bases lay between the germline ends. The V gene's germline CDR1 is GTSNPN and CDR2 SVGIG (reference sequence). The CDR3 loop spans 15 amino acids. CDR3 in DNA: TGTGCCTGGAGTTATACACCGACAACCCACAATGAGCAGTTCTTC. Its translation is CAWSYTPTTHNEQFF.

This rearrangement joins TRBV4-2 to TRBJ1-2, with D perhaps matching TRBD1 (5 bases). The CDR3 totals 11 residues. The V end lost 7 bases, the J end lost 8 bases, and 11 bases lay between the germline ends. Germline CDR1 reads LGHNA; CDR2 reads YNFKEQ. Here the CDR3 DNA reads TGTGCCAGCATAGGCGGGGGAGGCTACACCTTC. Protein: CASIGGGGYTF.

The chain recombines TRBV6-1 with TRBJ1-1; tentatively, D is TRBD1 (5 bases). In germline, CDR1 is MNHNS, CDR2 SASEGT. V was cut by 6 bases and J by 1 base, with 12 bases left in between. The CDR3 sequence is 14 residues long. Written as DNA, the CDR3 is TGTGCCAGCAGCCTAACAAGGGGGAACACTGAAGCTTTCTTT. Its protein product is CASSLTRGNTEAFF.